The 8 T cell receptor beta chains listed next were all sequenced from one sample in a study of T cell responses to AZD1222 COVID-19 vaccine. This table comes from immunoSEQ multiplex PCR, and its TCRdb copy is limited to in-frame clones, with some not included. This sample has more than 110,000 clones, with 80% to 95% found just once. The sequences come from peripheral blood, collected on day 0 of AZD1222 vaccination. Receptors originate from an adult in good health.

The V gene is TRBV3-1 (or the pseudogene TRBV3-2), the J gene TRBJ2-7; D is unresolved. Between the trimmed V and J ends, which lost 4 bases and 0 bases, there was a span of 1 base. This CDR3 has 11 residues. Germline CDR1 LGHDT, CDR2 YNNKEL (reference sequence). The CDR3 here is CASSRSYEQYF. In DNA, the CDR3 is TGTGCCAGCAGCCGCTCCTACGAGCAGTACTTC.

The chain links TRBV10-1 to TRBJ2-1, with D tentatively TRBD2 (6 bases). Trimming removed 6 bases from V and 9 bases from J, with 21 bases in between. This CDR3 contains 15 residues. Germline V lookup: CDR1 WNHNN, CDR2 SYGVQD (reference sequence). DNA for the CDR3: TGCGCCAGCAGCTTCAAACCGGGACTGAGGGGTGAGCAGTTCTTC. It is translated as CASSFKPGLRGEQFF.

The chain combines TRBV11-2 with TRBJ2-7; the match to TRBD2 covers 8 bases. The germline gives CDR1 SGHAT, CDR2 FQNNGV. The CDR3 consists of 14 residues. J lost 2 bases, V lost 3 bases, and 3 bases had no gene match. CDR3 sequence: CASSFNSGTYEQYF. The CDR3 DNA is TGTGCCAGCAGCTTCAATAGCGGGACCTACGAGCAGTACTTC.

The J gene is TRBJ2-3, the V gene TRBV10-1; unclear D gene. The length of the CDR3 is 12 residues. V dropped 4 bases and J dropped 3 bases, with 5 bases sitting between them. CDR1 is WNHNN and CDR2 is SYGVQD in the germline V gene (reference sequence). The CDR3 bases are TGCGCCAGCAGTGGGACGACAGATACGCAGTATTTT. Its translation: CASSGTTDTQYF.

The chain links TRBV27 to TRBJ1-5; no reliable D call. This CDR3 comprises 14 residues. V was shortened by 5 bases and J by 0 bases, with 8 bases between the two germline ends. Germline values: CDR1 MNHEY, CDR2 SMNVEV (reference sequence). The CDR3, as DNA: TGTGCCAGCAGTCCAGGCCCTAGCAATCAGCCCCAGCATTTT. Encoded protein: CASSPGPSNQPQHF.

The V and J genes are TRBV19 and TRBJ2-1; no definite D call. The V gene's germline CDR1 is LNHDA and CDR2 SQIVND (reference sequence). The CDR3 contains 12 residues. V was shortened by 6 bases and J by 8 bases, with 11 bases between the two germline ends. CDR3 in DNA: TGTGCCAGTAGGGGGTTTCGCGATGAGCAGTTCTTC. This encodes CASRGFRDEQFF.

This clone appeared a single time. The chain couples TRBV19 to TRBJ1-5; 9 positions match TRBD1. Trimming removed 7 bases from V and 6 bases from J; junction bases left unmatched: 13. The CDR3 has 16 amino acids. Germline lookup yields CDR1 LNHDA and CDR2 SQIVND (reference sequence). CDR3 sequence: CASKRTGTGTSQPQHF. CDR3 coding DNA: TGTGCCAGTAAGAGAACCGGGACAGGGACTTCTCAGCCCCAGCATTTT.

Note on this clone: Only one base separates this from a far larger clonotype, so it likely reflects a read error. This chain joins TRBV6-4 and TRBJ2-2; D possibly corresponds to TRBD2 (5 bases). Germline CDR1 reads MRHNA; CDR2 reads SNTAGT. CDR3 length equals 14 residues. In nucleotides, the CDR3 is TGTGCCAGCTGTGAGGGAGAAGCGGCCGGGGAGCTGTTTTTT. Protein product: CASCEGEAAGELFF.